What follows describes a single T cell receptor (beta chain). Its antigen is currently unknown. The data belong to a study of beta chain features in type 1 diabetes. At the level of the study: Analysis included under 120,000,000 sorted cells drawn from all samples. General study points: The study found moderately but significantly shorter TCRB CDR3s in all four CD4+ subsets of Type 1 diabetes patients.

V lost 9 bases to trimming and J lost 7 bases, with 15 bases between them. Germline CDR1 and CDR2: SGHTA and FQGNSA. This CDR3 has 13 residues. A sort by CD45RO/CCR7/CD25/CD127/CD95/CD27 yielded CD4+ naive, central memory, regulatory and stem cell-like memory cells. The whole isolated RNA underwent reverse transcription, so sequencing captured expressed TCRB transcripts. Profiled with immunoSEQ multiplex PCR; TCRdb holds only in-frame clones, not every one. The repertoire holds about 370,000 clones, with 8.5% to 10% as singletons. The source of this sequence is a man aged 30 to 45 with type 1 diabetes. Sequenced: central memory CD4+ T cells from blood. This rearrangement joins TRBV7-2 to TRBJ1-4; D may be TRBD1 (6 bases). This chain's CDR3 is CASRRGEGEKLFF. CDR3 sequence (DNA): TGTGCCAGTCGAAGGGGGGAGGGTGAAAAACTGTTTTTT.